Listed below are T cell receptor beta chains from one sample, sequenced in a study of CD8 T cells in Susac syndrome. One entry per CDR3 protein results from TCRdb running MiXCR on the immunoSEQ multiplex PCR reads. The top ten hold 0.06% to 0.08% of the sample, which has 200,000 to 300,000 distinct CDR3 sequences, just under 95% seen once. Sequencing was carried out using CD4+ T cells from PBMCs. The source of these receptors is a human donor with multiple sclerosis. CDR3s leave out the opening cysteine and the closing phenylalanine or tryptophan.

v_call: TRBV4-1; j_call: TRBJ2-1; cdr3_aa: ASSPTVLAGAQNEQF
v_call: TRBV30; j_call: TRBJ1-6; cdr3_aa: ASGSMGSPLH
v_call: TRBV3-1; j_call: TRBJ1-2; cdr3_aa: ASSQGRVVGYGYT
v_call: TRBV28; j_call: TRBJ1-5; cdr3_aa: ASRTDREGNQPQH
v_call: TRBV6-6; j_call: TRBJ2-6; cdr3_aa: ASNLRSSGANVLT
v_call: TRBV13; j_call: TRBJ1-2; cdr3_aa: ASSLGGDRARYT
v_call: TRBV7-6; j_call: TRBJ2-3; cdr3_aa: ASSPSSGGPTDTQY
v_call: TRBV2; j_call: TRBJ2-2; cdr3_aa: ASSVILAGVVDTGELF
v_call: TRBV28; j_call: TRBJ2-3; cdr3_aa: ASSSSSAPPDTQY
v_call: TRBV27; j_call: TRBJ1-1; cdr3_aa: ASSTQGRYTEAF
v_call: TRBV10-3; j_call: TRBJ1-1; cdr3_aa: AISEHQLNTEAF
v_call: TRBV18; j_call: TRBJ2-7; cdr3_aa: ASSPPAGMSREQY
v_call: TRBV30; j_call: TRBJ1-2; cdr3_aa: AWSATGSYGYT
v_call: TRBV2; j_call: TRBJ2-7; cdr3_aa: ASSDAVGLLYEQY
v_call: TRBV12-3/TRBV12-4; j_call: TRBJ1-5; cdr3_aa: ASSATRGQPQH
v_call: TRBV7-9; j_call: TRBJ2-7; cdr3_aa: ASSLRSVSSYEQY
v_call: TRBV18; j_call: TRBJ2-3; cdr3_aa: ASSPVETDTQY
v_call: TRBV20-1; j_call: TRBJ2-2; cdr3_aa: SARVGRAGELF
v_call: TRBV5-1; j_call: TRBJ2-7; cdr3_aa: ASSSPAFRGPYEQY
v_call: TRBV7-2; j_call: TRBJ2-5; cdr3_aa: ASSGGTLQETQY
v_call: TRBV9; j_call: TRBJ2-1; cdr3_aa: ASKDTGGLYNEQF
v_call: TRBV7-9; j_call: TRBJ2-3; cdr3_aa: ASSLTTIGGEDTQY
v_call: TRBV19; j_call: TRBJ1-1; cdr3_aa: ASSTDGTSHTEAF
v_call: TRBV5-1; j_call: TRBJ1-2; cdr3_aa: ASSLDGGTT
v_call: TRBV12-3/TRBV12-4; j_call: TRBJ2-5; cdr3_aa: ASSPLRGTQETQY
v_call: TRBV27; j_call: TRBJ2-5; cdr3_aa: ASSFWLDKETQY